Shown below are 21 T cell receptor beta chains from a single sample sequenced in a study of T cells in localized non-small cell lung cancer. Assay used: immunoSEQ multiplex PCR; TCRdb lists only in-frame clones, some missing. The repertoire holds about 5,100 clones, 40% to 45% seen once, with roughly 15% in the top ten. The material sequenced was lung tumor tissue, taken before any cancer treatment. These receptors all stem from a man aged 35-75 years with stage I lung adenocarcinoma.

This clone was seen a few times. The chain joins TRBV29-1 to TRBJ1-3; D gene ambiguous. Germline CDR1 and CDR2: SQVTM and ANQGSEA. The CDR3 is 12 amino acids. Trimming took 2 bases from V and 8 from J, leaving 10 bases between them. DNA for the CDR3: TGCAGCGTTGAAATGAGTCTGGACACCATATATTTT. Translating gives CSVEMSLDTIYF.

The chain has TRBV14 and TRBJ2-4; TRBD1 is a possible D gene (6 bases). V lost 1 base to trimming and J lost 2 bases, with 12 bases between them. This CDR3 is 16 amino acids long. The germline V gene encodes CDR1 SGHDN and CDR2 FVKESK. The CDR3 coding sequence is TGTGCCAGCAGCCAAGCCACAGGGCTCACCAAAAACATTCAGTACTTC. Translating it yields CASSQATGLTKNIQYF.

V and J are TRBV18 and TRBJ2-5, with D perhaps given as TRBD1 or TRBD2 (5 bases each). The ends were cut back, 3 bases at V and 5 bases at J, with 16 bases in the middle. The CDR3 length is 15 residues. From germline, CDR1 is KGHSH and CDR2 LQKENI. This chain's CDR3 is CASSPGHGGTETQYF. CDR3 bases: TGTGCCAGCTCACCTGGTCATGGGGGTACGGAGACCCAGTACTTC.

The chain uses TRBV25-1 and TRBJ1-4, with a possible D match to TRBD1 (5 bases). CDR1 is MGHDK, CDR2 SYGVNS, per germline. This CDR3 has 16 residues. V dropped 2 bases and J dropped 5 bases, with 15 bases sitting between them. As DNA, the CDR3 is TGTGCCAGCAGTGAAGGGTCGGGCAGGGTGAATGAAAAACTGTTTTTT. Translated, it gives CASSEGSGRVNEKLFF.

V is TRBV29-1 and J is TRBJ2-3; D is possibly TRBD2 (5 bases). Germline loops: CDR1 SQVTM, CDR2 ANQGSEA. This CDR3 is built from 14 residues. Between the trimmed V and J ends, which lost 4 bases and 1 base, there was a span of 12 bases. The CDR3 sequence: CSVVRRVGTDTQYF. The CDR3, as DNA: TGCAGCGTTGTAAGGCGGGTAGGCACAGATACGCAGTATTTT.

The chain has TRBV14 and TRBJ1-2; D is possibly TRBD1 (5 bases). Trimming left V 4 bases short and J 2 bases short, with 8 bases between. CDR1 and CDR2 from the germline V gene are SGHDN and FVKESK. The CDR3 is made up of 13 amino acids. The CDR3 reads CASSLGLNYGYTF. The CDR3 DNA reads as TGTGCCAGCAGCCTGGGACTGAACTATGGCTACACCTTC.

V usage is TRBV6-8 and J usage is TRBJ2-2; the D gene could be TRBD1 or TRBD2 (6 bases each). The CDR3 contains 15 residues. CDR1 is MNHGY and CDR2 is SAAAGT in the germline V gene. V was pared by 10 bases and J by 2 bases, with 17 bases between. Written as DNA, the CDR3 is TGTGCCATCGGTGGGGGGACAACAAACACCGGGGAGCTGTTTTTT. The encoded protein is CAIGGGTTNTGELFF.

The V gene is TRBV25-1, the J gene TRBJ2-5; 7 bases fit TRBD1. The CDR3 has 14 amino acids. V lost 7 bases and J lost 4; bases outside the gene matches: 9. Germline lookup yields CDR1 MGHDK and CDR2 SYGVNS. CDR3 DNA sequence: TGTGCCAGCAACGAAGGGGGCAAGGGAGAGACCCAGTACTTC. This codes for CASNEGGKGETQYF. The complete variable domain, with remaining parts taken from reference TRBV25-1 and TRBJ2-5, reads EADIYQTPRYLVIGTGKKITLECSQTMGHDKMYWYQQDPGMELHLIHYSYGVNSTEKGDLSSESTVSRIRTEHFPLTLESARPSHTSQYLCASNEGGKGETQYFGPGTRLLVL.

The chain carries TRBV11-3 and TRBJ1-4; D is unclear. CDR3 length equals 15 residues. The germline V gene has CDR1 SGHNT and CDR2 YENEEA. V was pared by 5 bases and J by 8 bases, with 18 bases between. In DNA form, the CDR3 reads TGTGCCAGCAGCCCCAGCTTTGGGAGCTTCGAAAAACTGTTTTTT. Amino acid sequence: CASSPSFGSFEKLFF.

DNA for the CDR3: TGTGCCAGTAGTTCGACAGGAAACACCATATATTTT. Translated, it gives CASSSTGNTIYF. The V call is TRBV19, the J call TRBJ1-3; D not resolved. Looked up from germline, CDR1 is LNHDA and CDR2 is SQIVND (reference sequence). With 5 bases removed from V and 4 bases from J, the gap between germline ends came to 6 bases. The CDR3 extends over 12 amino acids.

The rearrangement uses TRBV19 and TRBJ1-1; D is unclear. Between the trimmed V and J ends, which lost 10 bases and 0 bases, there was a span of 12 bases. Germline values: CDR1 LNHDA, CDR2 SQIVND (reference sequence). The CDR3 sequence is 13 residues long. The CDR3 bases are TGTGCCACATCAGCCCGGATGAACACTGAAGCTTTCTTT. Translation gives CATSARMNTEAFF.

The gene calls are TRBV30 and TRBJ2-5; tentatively, D is TRBD2 (6 bases). CDR1 is GTSNPN and CDR2 is SVGIG in the germline V gene (reference sequence). The V and J ends lost 2 bases and 5 bases respectively, with 12 bases between them. The CDR3 totals 13 residues. The CDR3 sequence: CAWSTGDWETQYF. CDR3 nucleotides: TGTGCCTGGAGTACGGGGGACTGGGAGACCCAGTACTTC.

CDR3 residues: CASSIQGSLPNNEQFF. The DNA for the CDR3 is TGTGCCAGTAGTATTCAGGGTAGTTTACCGAACAATGAGCAGTTCTTC. The V call is TRBV19, the J call TRBJ2-1, with D maybe TRBD1 (5 bases). The CDR3 covers 16 residues. The germline V gene encodes CDR1 LNHDA and CDR2 SQIVND (reference sequence). V was cut by 3 bases and J by 5 bases, with 17 bases left in between.

J is TRBJ2-3 and V is TRBV12-5; 13 bases are a match to TRBD2. V lost 1 base and J lost 3; bases outside the gene matches: 10. The CDR3 has 19 residues. Germline values: CDR1 LGHNT, CDR2 FRNRAP. The CDR3 loop reads CASGLASTSGRGWTDTQYF. For the CDR3, the DNA is TGTGCTAGTGGTTTGGCCTCCACTAGCGGGAGGGGTTGGACAGATACGCAGTATTTT. Using reference TRBV12-5 and TRBJ2-3 for the parts outside the CDR3, the full variable domain is DARVTQTPRHKVTEMGQEVTMRCQPILGHNTVFWYRQTMMQGLELLAYFRNRAPLDDSGMPKDRFSAEMPDATLATLKIQPSEPRDSAVYFCASGLASTSGRGWTDTQYFGPGTRLTVL.

The chain combines TRBV2 with TRBJ1-4; 8 bases fit TRBD1. Germline CDR1 and CDR2: SNHLY and FYNNEI. Unmatched junction bases numbered 9, after V lost 2 bases and J lost 7 bases. The CDR3 runs 16 residues. The CDR3: CASSENSGQAFEKLFF. In DNA, the CDR3 is TGTGCCAGCAGTGAAAATTCGGGACAGGCCTTTGAAAAACTGTTTTTT.

The CDR3 sequence: CASSPDRGSSGNTIYF. In nucleotides, the CDR3 is TGTGCCAGCAGCCCCGACCGGGGGAGCTCTGGAAACACCATATATTTT. The rearrangement uses TRBV11-3 and TRBJ1-3; D is perhaps TRBD1 (5 bases). The ends were cut back, 5 bases at V and 0 bases at J, with 14 bases in the middle. The CDR3 consists of 16 residues. Germline CDR1 SGHNT, CDR2 YENEEA.

This clone was seen only a few times. This chain uses TRBV28 with TRBJ2-3; D is unresolved. Trimming removed 2 bases at V and 5 bases at J, with 11 bases between. The germline V gene has CDR1 MDHEN and CDR2 SYDVKM. This CDR3 has 14 amino acids. In DNA, the CDR3 is TGTGCCAGCAGTTTAGTTTCATCACAAGATACGCAGTATTTT. It encodes CASSLVSSQDTQYF.

The CDR3 DNA is TGTGCCAGCAGATCTATTATGAACACTGAAGCTTTCTTT. Protein product: CASRSIMNTEAFF. The chain combines TRBV2 with TRBJ1-1; D call uncertain. Germline V gene data show CDR1 as SNHLY and CDR2 as FYNNEI. V dropped 6 bases and J dropped 0 bases, with 8 bases sitting between them. This CDR3 comprises 13 residues. Filled out from reference TRBV2 and TRBJ1-1, the complete variable domain reads EPEVTQTPSHQVTQMGQEVILRCVPISNHLYFYWYRQILGQKVEFLVSFYNNEISEKSEIFDDQFSVERPDGSNFTLKIRSTKLEDSAMYFCASRSIMNTEAFFGQGTRLTVV.

Here the CDR3 reads CSGEGKQETQYF. The CDR3 DNA sequence: TGCAGCGGGGAGGGTAAACAAGAGACCCAGTACTTC. The chain uses TRBV29-1 and TRBJ2-5; 7 nucleotides line up with TRBD2. CDR3 length equals 12 residues. Germline V gives CDR1 SQVTM, CDR2 ANQGSEA. Trimming removed 7 bases from V and 2 bases from J; junction bases left unmatched: 4.

The V gene is TRBV27, the J gene TRBJ2-7; 9 bases align to TRBD2. Germline trimming cut 11 bases from V and 2 bases from J; bases unmatched to any gene: 4. This CDR3 has 12 residues. Germline values: CDR1 MNHEY, CDR2 SMNVEV (reference sequence). The CDR3 DNA sequence: TGTGCCGTCGGCGGGGGGGCCTACGAGCAGTACTTC. Translating it yields CAVGGGAYEQYF.

This chain connects TRBV19 to TRBJ2-3; D unclear. Trimming stripped 5 bases from V and 4 bases from J, with 4 bases between. CDR3 length: 11 amino acids. Germline V gives CDR1 LNHDA, CDR2 SQIVND (reference sequence). DNA for the CDR3: TGTGCCAGTAGTGTGGCAGATACGCAGTATTTT. Encoded protein: CASSVADTQYF.